This TCR beta chain was identified during a study of tumor-infiltrating lymphocytes in primary liver carcinoma. Background on the study: The patients had histopathologically diagnosed primary liver carcinoma, and their disease was treated by surgical resection. General study results and limits: Since sampling was bulk and unsorted, CD4+ and CD8+ repertoires were not compared.

With respect to this clonotype: Its target is unknown.

It was unsorted whole blood that yielded blood RNA, and germline DNA was also extracted. cDNA specific to TCR beta was made from roughly 500 ng of total RNA, with a constant-region primer employed for priming. Amplification in three nested multiplex PCR rounds with slightly modified ARM-PCR gave rise to TCR beta libraries. For approximately 9 cycles apiece, the opening two PCR rounds ran with TRBV1-TRBV30 forward primers and a C-beta reverse primer. MiXCR, applied by TCRdb to the multiplex PCR reads, yields one record per CDR3 protein. The sample holds approximately 330,000 distinct CDR3 sequences, less than 70% seen once. This CDR3 has 16 amino acids. Germline V CDR1 and CDR2: SGHAT, FQNNGV.

The chain combines TRBV11-2 with TRBJ2-4, with D unclear. The sequence was obtained from a man aged 35 to 55 with primary liver carcinoma and hepatitis B virus infection. Sequenced input: peripheral blood. DNA of the CDR3: TGTATCAGCAGCTTATATCTTGATTTAGCCAAAAACATTCAGTACTTC. It codes for CISSLYLDLAKNIQYF.